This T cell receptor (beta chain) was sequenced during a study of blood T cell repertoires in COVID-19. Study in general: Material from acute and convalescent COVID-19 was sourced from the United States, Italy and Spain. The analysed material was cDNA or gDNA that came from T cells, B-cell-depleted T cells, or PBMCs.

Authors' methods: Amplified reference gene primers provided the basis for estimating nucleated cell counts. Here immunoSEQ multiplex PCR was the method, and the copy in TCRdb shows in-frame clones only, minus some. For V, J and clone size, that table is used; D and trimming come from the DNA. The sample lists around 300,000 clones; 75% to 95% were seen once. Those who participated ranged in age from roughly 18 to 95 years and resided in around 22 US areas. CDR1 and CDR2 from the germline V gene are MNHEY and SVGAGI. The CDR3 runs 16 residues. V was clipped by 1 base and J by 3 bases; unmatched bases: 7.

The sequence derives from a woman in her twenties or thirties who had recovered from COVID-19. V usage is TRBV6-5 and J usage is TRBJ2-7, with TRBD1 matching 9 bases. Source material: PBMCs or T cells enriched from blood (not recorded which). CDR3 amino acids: CASSYFGTGIIYEQYF. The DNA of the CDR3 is TGTGCCAGCAGTTACTTTGGGACAGGGATAATCTACGAGCAGTACTTC.